The clone carrying this T cell receptor (beta chain) was observed a handful of times. A second PCR of 7 to 11 cycles used a sample-barcoded 5' primer and a J-beta primer mix. TCRdb processed the 5' RACE reads anew with MiXCR; each CDR3 protein has one entry. The table has around 2 million distinct CDR3 sequences, about 39% seen once. The data are from a study of blood T cells in healthy people across ages. Germline CDR1 DFQATT, CDR2 SNEGSKA (reference sequence). J was trimmed by 3 bases and V by 6 bases; bases with no gene match: 5. The CDR3 consists of 12 residues. Sequenced: blood. V usage is TRBV20-1 and J usage is TRBJ2-7, with 7 bases aligning to TRBD2. This clonotype was obtained from a human donor in good health. CDR3 region: CSAAKRGYEQYF. The CDR3 coding sequence is TGCAGTGCGGCGAAGCGGGGCTACGAGCAGTACTTC.